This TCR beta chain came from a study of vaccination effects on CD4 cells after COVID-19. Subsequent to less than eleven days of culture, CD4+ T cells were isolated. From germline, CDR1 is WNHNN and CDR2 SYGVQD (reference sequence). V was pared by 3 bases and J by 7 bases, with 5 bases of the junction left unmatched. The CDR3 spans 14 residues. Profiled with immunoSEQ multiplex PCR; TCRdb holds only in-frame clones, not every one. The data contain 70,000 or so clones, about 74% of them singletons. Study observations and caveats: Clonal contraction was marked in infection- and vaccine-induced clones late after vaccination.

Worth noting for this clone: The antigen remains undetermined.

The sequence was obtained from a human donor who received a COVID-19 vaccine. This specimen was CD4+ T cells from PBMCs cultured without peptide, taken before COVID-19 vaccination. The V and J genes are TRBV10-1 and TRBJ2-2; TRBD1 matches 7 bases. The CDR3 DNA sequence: TGCGCCAGCAGTGATCGGACAGGTGGCGGGGAGCTGTTTTTT. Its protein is CASSDRTGGGELFF.